This is a list of T cell receptor beta chains from one sample in a study of neurological immune-mediated disorders. TCRdb reprocessed the 5' RACE reads with MiXCR, giving one entry per CDR3 protein. The profile shows tens of thousands of distinct CDR3 sequences, roughly 3.8% of them singletons. Sequenced: PBMCs. Source of these receptors: a man aged 60 to 69 with multiple sclerosis. The CDR3 runs from the conserved cysteine through the conserved F or W. The D gene is left open where the match is weak. Clone size appears in some rows only: once, few, many, or a class for an expanded clone.

j_gene | len | abundance | d_gene | v_gene | CDR3nt | CDR3aa
TRBJ2-1 | 15 | many | TRBD2 | TRBV5-1 | TGCGCCAGCGCCAATAGCGGGTCTTCCTACAATGAGCAGTTCTTC | CASANSGSSYNEQFF
TRBJ2-1 | 16 | many | - | TRBV5-1 | TGCGCCAGCAGTTACCAAGCAACTAGCTCCTACAATGAGCAGTTCTTC | CASSYQATSSYNEQFF
TRBJ2-1 | 12 | many | - | TRBV7-9 | TGTGCCAGCAGCTTCACTAGAAGCGAGCAGTTCTTC | CASSFTRSEQFF
TRBJ1-3 | 14 | many | - | TRBV20-1 | TGCAGTGCTCGAATCATCACAGGGGGAAACACCATATATTTT | CSARIITGGNTIYF
TRBJ1-2 | 15 | - | - | TRBV6-5 | TGTGCCAGCAGTTACTCGTTCGAGGACTCCAGGGGCTACACCTTC | CASSYSFEDSRGYTF
TRBJ2-1 | 14 | many | TRBD2 | TRBV9 | TGTGCCAGCAGCGGGGGGGACTATCGGAATGAGCAGTTCTTC | CASSGGDYRNEQFF
TRBJ2-2 | 16 | many | - | TRBV5-4 | TGTGCCAGCAGCTTGGGCGACAGGCTGTGGACCGGGGAGCTGTTTTTT | CASSLGDRLWTGELFF
TRBJ2-1 | 13 | medium-sized | TRBD1 | TRBV27 | TGTGCCAGCACCCCTCAAGGGGGCGCGGGGCAGTTCTTC | CASTPQGGAGQFF
TRBJ2-1 | 16 | many | - | TRBV11-2 | TGTGCCAGCAGCCTTATTTCCCCGAGCTCCTACAATGAGCAGTTCTTC | CASSLISPSSYNEQFF
TRBJ1-6 | 14 | many | - | TRBV5-1 | TGCGCCAGCAGCTTGGGACAGCTTAATTCACCCCTCCACTTT | CASSLGQLNSPLHF
TRBJ1-2 | 15 | many | - | TRBV20-1 | TGCAGTGCTAGAGAAGGAGGGACGCTGAACTATGGCTACACCTTC | CSAREGGTLNYGYTF
TRBJ2-5 | 13 | many | TRBD2 | TRBV6-5 | TGTGCCAGCAGTAGCACTAGCGGAGAGACCCAGTACTTC | CASSSTSGETQYF
TRBJ2-3 | 13 | many | - | TRBV29-1 | TGCAGCGCCACTAGGGGAGTAGGAGATACGCAGTATTTT | CSATRGVGDTQYF
TRBJ1-4 | 15 | few | - | TRBV15 | TGTGCCACCAGCAGACCTCAGGGCTGGAATGAAAAACTGTTTTTT | CATSRPQGWNEKLFF
TRBJ2-3 | 17 | many | TRBD2 | TRBV24-1 | TGTGCCACCAGTGATTCGATACTAGCGAGCCGCACAGATACGCAGTATTTT | CATSDSILASRTDTQYF
TRBJ2-7 | 18 | many | TRBD2 | TRBV27 | TGTGCCAGCCGGAGGGGACTAGCGGGGGGTTCTCTCTCCTACGAGCAGTACTTC | CASRRGLAGGSLSYEQYF
TRBJ2-3 | 14 | - | - | TRBV18 | TGTGCCAGCTCAAAAGTTAGCAGGGACGGTAAGCAGTATTTT | CASSKVSRDGKQYF
TRBJ2-1 | 11 | many | - | TRBV20-1 | TGCAGTGCTGGACGGTACAATGAGCAGTTCTTC | CSAGRYNEQFF
TRBJ2-5 | 15 | many | - | TRBV20-1 | TGCAGTGCCCAAGGGGGGGATGGGACCCAAGAGACCCAGTACTTC | CSAQGGDGTQETQYF
TRBJ2-3 | 12 | many | - | TRBV12-3/TRBV12-4 | TGTGCCAGCAGCGATTCGAGAGATACGCAGTATTTT | CASSDSRDTQYF
TRBJ1-6 | 20 | many | TRBD1 | TRBV7-6 | TGTGCCAGCAGGTCTAGGGGAGACAGGGGCATGAGAGCCTATAATTCACCCCTCCACTTT | CASRSRGDRGMRAYNSPLHF
TRBJ2-5 | 12 | many | - | TRBV20-1 | TGCAGTGCTAGGGATAGGGGAGAGACCCAGTACTTC | CSARDRGETQYF
TRBJ1-5 | 15 | many | - | TRBV18 | TGTGCCAGCTCCCCCAACGACGGAAGCAATCAGCCCCAGCATTTT | CASSPNDGSNQPQHF
TRBJ1-2 | 14 | many | - | TRBV2 | TGTGCCAGCAGTGAGGCGGGGTCTAACTATGGCTACACCTTC | CASSEAGSNYGYTF
TRBJ1-1 | 15 | many | - | TRBV15 | TGTGCCACCAGCAGAGAAATGTCGGGGGCTACTGAAGCTTTCTTT | CATSREMSGATEAFF